This T cell receptor (beta chain) was recovered during a study of T cells in Graves' hyperthyroidism and ophthalmopathy. Study results and limitations: Stable hyperthyroidism was separated from ophthalmopathy by a model based on 13 V-J features.

Stable Graves' hyperthyroidism denoted no ophthalmopathy progression over 18 months. Trimming removed 0 bases from V and 7 bases from J; junction bases left unmatched: 3. This CDR3 spans 15 amino acids. Germline loops: CDR1 LGHDT, CDR2 YNNKEL (reference sequence). This clonotype was counted ten times or more. Its antigen is currently unknown. Using RNA transcripts as the source, TCR beta CDR3 regions were amplified. The TCR CDR3 was amplified in a first-round RT-PCR using the HTBI primer set. TCRdb redid the calling of the multiplex PCR reads with MiXCR, one entry per CDR3 protein. The table has roughly 700,000 distinct CDR3 sequences, approximately 15% seen once.

The specimen was blood. The chain joins TRBV3-1 to TRBJ2-1, with 10 positions matching TRBD2. The TCR originated in a man aged 50-59 years with Graves' hyperthyroidism. The CDR3 is CASSQDGTSVNEQFF. DNA of the CDR3: TGTGCCAGCAGCCAAGACGGGACTAGCGTAAATGAGCAGTTCTTC.